The 11 T cell receptor beta chains listed next were all sequenced from one sample in a study of Graves' ophthalmopathy and Graves' hyperthyroidism. TCR beta CDR3 regions were amplified from RNA transcripts. HTBI primers were used in a first-round RT-PCR, which preceded a second-round multiplex PCR. Each CDR3 protein gets one entry after TCRdb re-called the multiplex PCR reads with MiXCR. This sample carries a few hundred thousand distinct CDR3 sequences, less than 20% of them seen once, and the ten largest clones take about 7.3%. The sequenced sample consisted of peripheral blood. The receptors stem from a young woman with stable Graves' hyperthyroidism.

The chain is built from TRBV12-3 or TRBV12-4 and TRBJ2-3; perhaps TRBD1 as D (5 bases). V lost 7 bases and J 2 bases, leaving 16 bases between the germline ends. This CDR3 has 15 amino acids. CDR3 nucleotide sequence: TGTGCCAGCACCTGGAAGGGGCTCCTCACAGATACGCAGTATTTT. Amino acids: CASTWKGLLTDTQYF.

The CDR3 DNA reads TGCAGTGGGTGGGATGCTTTCTTT. Its protein product is CSGWDAFF. V usage is TRBV20-1 and J usage is TRBJ1-1, with unresolved D. The CDR3 runs to 8 residues. Germline lookup yields CDR1 DFQATT and CDR2 SNEGSKA (reference sequence). The V and J ends lost 7 bases and 11 bases respectively, with 8 bases between them.

This clonotype was seen ten or more times. CDR3 coding DNA: TGCAGTGCTCTTGTAGCCAAAAACATTCAGTACTTC. Amino acid sequence: CSALVAKNIQYF. The chain links TRBV20-1 to TRBJ2-4; D not resolved. Germline CDR1 and CDR2: DFQATT and SNEGSKA (reference sequence). This CDR3 is built from 12 residues. V gave up 5 bases and J gave up 0 bases, with 5 bases separating them.

This clonotype has at least ten counts. This sequence joins TRBV20-1 and TRBJ2-7, with 10 bases lining up with TRBD2. The CDR3 totals 14 residues. V lost 3 bases to trimming and J lost 4 bases; unmatched junction nucleotides: 6. The V gene's germline CDR1 is DFQATT and CDR2 SNEGSKA (reference sequence). CDR3 sequence reads: CSARMASGGYEQYF. In DNA form, the CDR3 reads TGCAGTGCTAGGATGGCTAGCGGGGGTTACGAGCAGTACTTC.

This clonotype has ten or more counts. The gene calls are TRBV10-3 and TRBJ1-3; no clear D gene. Germline V CDR1 and CDR2: ENHRY, SYGVKD. The CDR3 contains 16 residues. The V and J ends lost 2 bases and 0 bases respectively, with 11 bases between them. The CDR3 nucleotides are TGTGCCATCAGTGAGGGTCAGATCAACTCTGGAAACACCATATATTTT. Its translation: CAISEGQINSGNTIYF.

This clonotype has at least ten counts. The genes are TRBV24-1 and TRBJ1-6; no reliable D call. The germline V and J ends were trimmed by 3 bases and 14 bases, with 16 bases remaining between them. CDR1 KGHDR and CDR2 SFDVKD come from the germline V gene. This CDR3 is 14 amino acids long. CDR3 DNA sequence: TGTGCCACCAGTGATGGAAACGGGCCCACCACCCTCCACTTT. This gives the protein CATSDGNGPTTLHF.

This clonotype has more than one count but fewer than ten. The chain links TRBV7-2 to TRBJ2-2, with TRBD1 as a possible D gene (6 bases). Trimming took 5 bases from V and 6 from J, leaving 13 bases between them. The CDR3 covers 14 residues. Germline assignment: CDR1 SGHTA and CDR2 FQGNSA. The CDR3, as DNA: TGTGCCAGCAGCAAAAGGGACATCTCCGGGGAGCTGTTTTTT. It is translated as CASSKRDISGELFF.

This clonotype was counted at least ten times. The chain combines TRBV2 with TRBJ1-5; no clear D gene. V was clipped by 2 bases and J by 4 bases, with 9 bases between them. Per germline, CDR1 SNHLY and CDR2 FYNNEI. There are 14 residues in the CDR3. The DNA for the CDR3 is TGTGCCAGCAGTGAAAGGTTAGGGAATCAGCCCCAGCATTTT. Its translation: CASSERLGNQPQHF.

This clonotype was counted many times. The chain joins TRBV6-1 to TRBJ1-5, with a weak D call TRBD1 (6 bases). The germline V and J ends were trimmed by 2 bases and 3 bases, with 8 bases remaining between them. CDR1 is MNHNS, CDR2 SASEGT, per germline. This CDR3 region has 14 residues. In DNA form, the CDR3 reads TGTGCCAGCAGTGAACAGGGGTTCAATCAGCCCCAGCATTTT. As protein: CASSEQGFNQPQHF.

The J gene is TRBJ1-6, the V gene TRBV19; 7 nucleotides match TRBD1. The CDR3 covers 16 residues. Germline V gene sequence: CDR1 LNHDA, CDR2 SQIVND (reference sequence). V lost 5 bases and J lost 9; bases outside the gene matches: 13. The CDR3 DNA reads TGTGCCAGTAGTCCGGGACAGTTGCTCAGGGGTTCACCCCTCCACTTT. It is translated as CASSPGQLLRGSPLHF.

As regards this clonotype: A much larger clonotype is one base distant, so this may be a read error. The rearrangement joins TRBV6-2 or TRBV6-3 to TRBJ2-7; D not resolved. V lost 0 bases and J lost 2, with 11 bases in between. Germline loops: CDR1 MNHEY, CDR2 SVGEGT. This CDR3 is built from 15 residues. CDR3 residues: CASSYSQAPAYEQYV. CDR3 nucleotide sequence: TGTGCCAGCAGTTACTCTCAGGCTCCAGCCTACGAGCAGTACGTC.